This entry lists 17 T cell receptor beta chains sequenced from one sample in a study of blood T cell repertoires in COVID-19. Generated by immunoSEQ multiplex PCR, the TCRdb table keeps only in-frame clones and is missing some. This sample has approximately 100,000 clones; roughly 89% occur once, and the top ten carry 3.5% to 5%. The sample consisted of peripheral blood. The source of these receptors is a human donor with COVID-19, enrolled during active disease. The donor label of this sample is uncertain.

V is TRBV19 and J is TRBJ2-3; D possibly corresponds to TRBD1 (6 bases). The V gene's germline CDR1 is LNHDA and CDR2 SQIVND (reference sequence). Trimming cost V 3 bases and J 0 bases, with 13 bases left between them. The CDR3 is made up of 16 amino acids. CDR3 bases: TGTGCCAGTAGTATTACAGGGCGATCTAGCACAGATACGCAGTATTTT. Protein sequence: CASSITGRSSTDTQYF.

The chain combines TRBV5-4 with TRBJ2-1, with TRBD2 as a possible D gene (7 bases). Trimming shortened V by 8 bases and J by 2 bases, and 20 bases separated the two germline ends. Germline CDR1 is SGHNT and CDR2 is YYREEE (reference sequence). This CDR3 is 16 amino acids long. CDR3 coding DNA: TGTGCCAGTACGAAGACGGGGGGCGGGCCCTACAATGAGCAGTTCTTC. It specifies CASTKTGGGPYNEQFF.

V usage is TRBV3-1 (or the pseudogene TRBV3-2) and J usage is TRBJ1-5; D unresolved. This CDR3 is built from 15 residues. The ends were cut back, 1 base at V and 0 bases at J, with 7 bases in the middle. Germline V gives CDR1 LGHDT, CDR2 YNNKEL (reference sequence). CDR3 loop: CASSQGSNSNQPQHF. DNA of the CDR3: TGTGCCAGCAGCCAAGGCAGTAATAGCAATCAGCCCCAGCATTTT.

V is TRBV5-5 and J is TRBJ2-7, with a weak D call TRBD1 (5 bases). This CDR3 is built from 14 residues. Trimming pared 1 base from V and 3 bases from J, leaving 11 bases between. Germline V gives CDR1 SGHKS, CDR2 YYEKEE (reference sequence). The CDR3, as DNA: TGTGCCAGCAGCTTGTGGGGCGTTGGCTACGAGCAGTACTTC. This encodes CASSLWGVGYEQYF.

The chain carries TRBV5-1 and TRBJ2-6; D may be TRBD2 (5 bases). Germline CDR1 is SGHRS and CDR2 is YFSETQ. The CDR3 loop spans 15 amino acids. Trimming removed 2 bases from V and 4 bases from J, with 10 bases in between. The CDR3 loop reads CASSLPGIGANVLTF. The CDR3 nucleotides read TGCGCCAGCAGCTTACCGGGAATCGGGGCCAACGTCCTGACTTTC.

This chain connects TRBV27 to TRBJ2-1; 9 nucleotides agree with TRBD1. The CDR3 is made up of 15 amino acids. V lost 6 bases to trimming and J lost 8 bases; unmatched junction nucleotides: 11. Looked up from germline, CDR1 is MNHEY and CDR2 is SMNVEV (reference sequence). The DNA for the CDR3 is TGTGCCAGCAGGGGACCGGGGACAGGGATGCATGAGCAGTTCTTC. Protein sequence: CASRGPGTGMHEQFF.

The chain combines TRBV6-5 with TRBJ2-5; 12 bases fit TRBD2. Germline V gene sequence: CDR1 MNHEY, CDR2 SVGAGI. The CDR3 length is 16 residues. Trimming at V came to 4 bases and at J to 0 bases, leaving 3 bases not matched to a gene. This chain's CDR3 is CASSSWTSGDQETQYF. The DNA for the CDR3 is TGTGCCAGCAGTTCCTGGACTAGCGGGGACCAAGAGACCCAGTACTTC.

The chain couples TRBV10-3 to TRBJ1-5; D call uncertain. CDR3 length: 14 amino acids. V lost 0 bases and J lost 5, with 8 bases in between. CDR1 is ENHRY and CDR2 is SYGVKD in the germline V gene. In nucleotides, the CDR3 is TGTGCCATCAGTGAGTCGGCACAAGATCAGCCCCAGCATTTT. Translated: CAISESAQDQPQHF.

The chain uses TRBV5-6 and TRBJ1-2; 12 bases map to TRBD1. The CDR3 loop spans 16 amino acids. The germline gives CDR1 SGHDT, CDR2 YYEEEE. The V gene end was trimmed by 5 bases and the J gene end by 4 bases; junction bases not matched to a gene: 9. The CDR3, as DNA: TGTGCCAGCAGTTCAAGCGGGACAGGGGGCGGCTATGGCTACACCTTC. Encoded protein: CASSSSGTGGGYGYTF. The full variable domain, rest sourced from reference TRBV5-6 and TRBJ1-2, is DAGVTQSPTHLIKTRGQQVTLRCSPKSGHDTVSWYQQALGQGPQFIFQYYEEEERQRGNFPDRFSGHQFPNYSSELNVNALLLGDSALYLCASSSSGTGGGYGYTFGSGTRLTVV.

The V gene is TRBV2, the J gene TRBJ1-5, with unresolved D. Germline CDR1 is SNHLY and CDR2 is FYNNEI. The CDR3 spans 13 residues. Between the trimmed V and J ends, which lost 3 bases and 3 bases, there was a span of 6 bases. CDR3 protein: CASSDMSNQPQHF. CDR3 bases: TGTGCCAGCAGTGACATGTCCAATCAGCCCCAGCATTTT.

J is TRBJ2-3 and V is TRBV2; the match to TRBD2 covers 14 bases. In germline, CDR1 is SNHLY, CDR2 FYNNEI. The CDR3 is made up of 16 amino acids. Losses at the gene ends were 4 bases for V and 11 bases for J; bases not matched to a gene: 11. CDR3 sequence (DNA): TGTGCCAGCAGTGGTGCGACTAGCGGGGGGGCCAGAAGGCAGTATTTT. Protein product: CASSGATSGGARRQYF.

CDR3 bases: TGCAGCGTTGATAGTGTTGTCGAGTCCAAGCAGTTCTTC. Amino acids: CSVDSVVESKQFF. This sequence joins TRBV29-1 and TRBJ2-1; D is uncertain. V lost 3 bases to trimming and J lost 11 bases, with 17 bases between them. The CDR3 is made up of 13 amino acids. Germline loops: CDR1 SQVTM, CDR2 ANQGSEA.

The rearrangement uses TRBV15 and TRBJ1-6; D is unresolved. The CDR3 runs 14 residues. Germline CDR1 and CDR2: LNHNV and YYDKDF (reference sequence). Deletions cut 0 bases from V and 9 bases from J, with 9 bases between. CDR3 DNA sequence: TGTGCCACCAGCAGAGATCCGGGGAGTTCACCCCTCCACTTT. It encodes CATSRDPGSSPLHF.

This clone was seen a single time. The chain has TRBV19 and TRBJ1-2; weak D call: TRBD1 (5 bases). This CDR3 has 17 amino acids. V shed 3 bases and J shed 8 bases, with 25 bases lying between them. Germline lookup yields CDR1 LNHDA and CDR2 SQIVND (reference sequence). The CDR3 spells CASSIRPTAYRKRGYTF. In DNA, the CDR3 is TGTGCCAGTAGTATTCGCCCAACGGCGTACAGGAAGCGAGGCTACACCTTC.

The rearrangement uses TRBV7-2 and TRBJ1-2; no clear D gene. CDR3 length: 14 amino acids. The V end lost 2 bases, the J end lost 5 bases, and 12 bases lay between the germline ends. The germline CDR1 and CDR2 sequences are SGHTA and FQGNSA. CDR3 protein: CASSLPLERYGYTF. The CDR3, as DNA: TGTGCCAGCAGCTTACCCCTTGAGAGATATGGCTACACCTTC.

This chain links TRBV2 with TRBJ1-1; D is unclear. Trimming removed 4 bases from V and 1 base from J, with 10 bases in between. This CDR3 is built from 14 residues. Germline-derived CDR1 and CDR2 are SNHLY and FYNNEI. DNA of the CDR3: TGTGCCAGCAGTGTGAGGGTCGGGAACACTGAAGCTTTCTTT. Its translation: CASSVRVGNTEAFF.

This clone appeared a single time. The CDR3 DNA sequence: TGCGCCAGCAGCCTGGCCCGAGGAGGGGTCGCCGGGGAGCTGTTTTTT. This translates into CASSLARGGVAGELFF. The chain links TRBV5-1 to TRBJ2-2; possible D gene TRBD2, 6 bases. Germline V gives CDR1 SGHRS, CDR2 YFSETQ. Trimming pared 4 bases from V and 6 bases from J, leaving 19 bases between. There are 16 residues in the CDR3.